These T cell receptor beta chains were read from a single sample in a study of cytomegalovirus exposure and HLA in healthy donors. Only in-frame clones appear in the TCRdb table, and some are missing; sequencing was by immunoSEQ multiplex PCR. The table has 150,000 to 200,000 clones, approximately 84% seen once. The specimen was PBMCs. Receptor source: a man aged 45-65 years in good health and CMV-seropositive. The CDR3 runs from the conserved cysteine through the conserved F or W. The order of the fields is J gene, V gene, CDR3 protein.

J gene: TRBJ2-7; V gene: TRBV7-2; CDR3 protein: CASSLFQRDEQYF
J gene: TRBJ2-1; V gene: TRBV2; CDR3 protein: CASKPSSYNEQFF
J gene: TRBJ2-1; V gene: TRBV19; CDR3 protein: CASSISGTGHYNEQFF
J gene: TRBJ1-1; V gene: TRBV7-9; CDR3 protein: CASSLGSTEAFF
J gene: TRBJ1-2; V gene: TRBV28; CDR3 protein: CASSTSVLGYTF
J gene: TRBJ2-1; V gene: TRBV7-2; CDR3 protein: CASSRSGRNYNEQFF
J gene: TRBJ2-1; V gene: TRBV4-1; CDR3 protein: CASSQDQVYSSYNEQFF
J gene: TRBJ2-7; V gene: TRBV27; CDR3 protein: CASSATGTGGLEQYF
J gene: TRBJ1-4; V gene: TRBV6-5; CDR3 protein: CASRKDRSTEKLFF
J gene: TRBJ1-1; V gene: TRBV18; CDR3 protein: CATRRGGDGTEAFF
J gene: TRBJ2-4; V gene: TRBV5-1; CDR3 protein: CASSLAGGENIQYF
J gene: TRBJ1-5; V gene: TRBV6-5; CDR3 protein: CASKGRSNQPQHF
J gene: TRBJ1-1; V gene: TRBV30; CDR3 protein: CAHPRQGVSNTEAFF
J gene: TRBJ1-1; V gene: TRBV5-1; CDR3 protein: CASGLQGANTEAFF
J gene: TRBJ2-4; V gene: TRBV5-1; CDR3 protein: CASSPRTGGGNIQYF
J gene: TRBJ1-2; V gene: TRBV7-3; CDR3 protein: CASSSTGVGGYTF
J gene: TRBJ2-1; V gene: TRBV5-1; CDR3 protein: CASRGAEAYNEQFF
J gene: TRBJ2-2; V gene: TRBV11-2; CDR3 protein: CASRKGTYLTGELFF
J gene: TRBJ2-2; V gene: TRBV2; CDR3 protein: CASAYRAYPGELFF
J gene: TRBJ2-7; V gene: TRBV7-9; CDR3 protein: CASSHFGRTGVYEQYF
J gene: TRBJ2-3; V gene: TRBV7-9; CDR3 protein: CASSLATDTQYF
J gene: TRBJ2-2; V gene: TRBV7-8; CDR3 protein: CASSLGLAGGVGELFF
J gene: TRBJ2-1; V gene: TRBV7-8; CDR3 protein: CASSYPPPGSYNEQFF
J gene: TRBJ2-5; V gene: TRBV28; CDR3 protein: CASSWTAVGAQYF